The source of this TCR beta chain is a study of T cell responses to AZD1222 COVID-19 vaccine. Second-dose timings of about 4 or about 12 weeks were pooled. Details on this clone: The antigen remains undetermined.

Generated by immunoSEQ multiplex PCR, the TCRdb table keeps only in-frame clones and is missing some. The sample gives over 15,000 clones, under 90% of which show up once; more than 8.5% is in the top ten. Germline V CDR1 and CDR2: WSHSY, SAAADI. This CDR3 region has 14 residues. The V end lost 2 bases, the J end lost 10 bases, and 15 bases lay between the germline ends. Whole-study findings and limits: Spike regions recognized by vaccine-associated CD4 TCRs spanned the protein, led by 160-218 and 743-854.

This TCR derives from an adult who received the AZD1222 COVID-19 vaccine. The chain employs TRBV10-2 and TRBJ2-1, with D perhaps matching TRBD2 (6 bases). Material: peripheral blood, obtained 28 days after the second AZD1222 dose. CDR3 sequence: CASSERERRGEQFF. CDR3 nucleotide sequence: TGCGCCAGCAGTGAGCGTGAACGGCGGGGAGAGCAGTTCTTC.